The clone carrying this T cell receptor beta chain appeared many times. This specimen comes from a study of identical twins. The CDR3 spans 13 residues. Trimming cost V 5 bases and J 10 bases; bases outside gene matches: 6. Via MiXCR, TCRdb re-called the 5' RACE reads, giving one row per CDR3 protein. The table shows approximately 590,000 distinct CDR3 sequences, with around a tenth occurring only once. A further study also used this sample, focusing on yellow fever vaccine responses in identical twins.

The source is a woman aged 18-30 years in good health. The V call is TRBV12-3 or TRBV12-4, the J call TRBJ2-1, with TRBD1 identical over 9 bases. Sequencing was performed on PBMCs. CDR3 region: CASSITGGLEQFF. Written as DNA, the CDR3 is TGTGCCAGCAGTATCACAGGGGGCCTGGAGCAGTTCTTC.